This T cell receptor (beta chain) came from a study of lymphopenia after photon versus proton radiotherapy. This table comes from immunoSEQ multiplex PCR, and its TCRdb copy is limited to in-frame clones, with some not included. This table holds approximately 65,000 clones, about 90% found once. The CDR3 is made up of 12 amino acids. The V end was cut by 0 bases, the J end by 11 bases, with 10 bases between. Germline assignment: CDR1 MNHNS and CDR2 SASEGT. This chain uses TRBV6-1 with TRBJ1-1; D unresolved. This clonotype originated in an older man with esophageal cancer. The sequences come from peripheral blood, collected from a patient treated with proton-based radiotherapy. CDR3 loop: CASSEAPPGAFF. DNA for the CDR3: TGTGCCAGCAGTGAAGCGCCACCGGGGGCTTTCTTT.